Shown below are 10 T cell receptor beta chains from a single sample sequenced in a study of T-cell reconstitution after alpha-beta-depleted transplantation in children. Unique molecular identifiers were used to barcode this TCRbeta library. From the PCR reads, TCRdb called clonotypes with MiXCR, one entry per CDR3 protein. The sample shows over 400,000 distinct CDR3 sequences, roughly two fifths of them seen only once. The sample was PBMCs, taken before TCRalphabeta/CD19-depleted stem cell transplant. These receptors all stem from a girl aged 2 to 9 with aplastic anemia, due to receive a stem cell transplant.

This sequence joins TRBV12-3 or TRBV12-4 and TRBJ1-2, with D unclear. Trimming stripped 5 bases from V and 4 bases from J, with 14 bases between. The CDR3 runs to 14 residues. This CDR3 reads CASSPRAASYGYTF. The CDR3 bases are TGTGCCAGCAGTCCCCGGGCAGCTAGCTATGGCTACACCTTC.

This clonotype was seen only a few times. The J gene is TRBJ2-6, the V gene TRBV7-9; D might be TRBD2 (6 bases). Germline CDR1 and CDR2: SEHNR and FQNEAQ (reference sequence). This CDR3 comprises 16 residues. V was pared by 2 bases and J by 2 bases, with 10 bases between. The CDR3 spells CASSLKTGAGANVLTF. CDR3 nucleotides: TGTGCCAGCAGCTTAAAGACGGGGGCTGGGGCCAACGTCCTGACTTTC.

The V and J genes are TRBV6-5 and TRBJ1-5, with D possibly TRBD1 on 5 matching bases. There are 15 residues in the CDR3. V was trimmed by 4 bases and J by 2 bases, leaving 12 bases between them. Germline V lookup: CDR1 MNHEY, CDR2 SVGAGI. This CDR3 is CASSSVGRGNQPQHF. CDR3 in DNA: TGTGCCAGCAGTTCGGTCGGCAGGGGCAATCAGCCCCAGCATTTT.

This clonotype was seen a few times. The V gene is TRBV11-2, the J gene TRBJ2-5, with 7 bases fitting TRBD2. This CDR3 comprises 16 residues. V shed 1 base, J shed 5 bases, and the junction held 10 bases outside the gene matches. Germline CDR1 reads SGHAT; CDR2 reads FQNNGV. The CDR3 DNA sequence: TGTGCCAGCAGCTTAGTTTCGGCGGGAGTCGGGGAGACCCAGTACTTC. It yields the protein CASSLVSAGVGETQYF.

V is TRBV27 and J is TRBJ1-2, with 8 nucleotides matching TRBD1. Germline CDR1 reads MNHEY; CDR2 reads SMNVEV (reference sequence). The CDR3 has 16 amino acids. V was pared by 8 bases and J by 8 bases, with 19 bases of the junction left unmatched. Here the CDR3 DNA reads TGTGCCAGCGCCAAAGGACAGGGCCCTTCCAGGGGGGGCTACACCTTC. As protein: CASAKGQGPSRGGYTF.

The CDR3 sequence is CASSPTGTLHEQYF. The DNA of the CDR3 is TGTGCCAGCAGCCCAACAGGGACGCTACACGAGCAGTACTTC. The gene calls are TRBV7-2 and TRBJ2-7; D is possibly TRBD1 (6 bases). The germline V gene has CDR1 SGHTA and CDR2 FQGNSA. The V gene lost 5 bases and the J gene lost 5 bases, with 16 bases spanning the gap. The CDR3 has 14 amino acids.

This clonotype was detected many times. In nucleotides, the CDR3 is TGTGCCACCCACCGTAGACCCGGGGATGGCTACACCTTC. It codes for CATHRRPGDGYTF. This chain joins TRBV6-1 and TRBJ1-2; D gene ambiguous. Germline CDR1 is MNHNS and CDR2 is SASEGT. CDR3 length: 13 residues. Trimming stripped 10 bases from V and 6 bases from J, with 18 bases between.

CDR3 region: CSASPWDRGTGELFF. CDR3 nucleotides: TGCAGTGCTAGCCCCTGGGACAGGGGCACCGGGGAGCTGTTTTTT. J is TRBJ2-2 and V is TRBV20-1; 10 nucleotides agree with TRBD1. The CDR3 is 15 amino acids. The germline CDR1 and CDR2 sequences are DFQATT and SNEGSKA (reference sequence). With V trimmed by 3 bases and J by 4 bases, 5 bases remained unmatched.

This rearrangement joins TRBV6-5 to TRBJ2-7; the D gene is possibly TRBD2 (6 bases). The CDR3 covers 15 residues. Trimming removed 2 bases at V and 2 bases at J, with 13 bases between. CDR1 is MNHEY, CDR2 SVGAGI, per germline. CDR3 in amino acids: CASSYVRGSTYEQYF. In nucleotides, the CDR3 is TGTGCCAGCAGTTACGTCCGGGGGTCCACCTACGAGCAGTACTTC.

This sequence joins TRBV5-6 and TRBJ2-1; unclear D gene. V lost 0 bases, J lost 5 bases, and 12 bases lay in between. CDR1 is SGHDT, CDR2 YYEEEE, per germline. This CDR3 comprises 15 residues. As DNA, the CDR3 is TGTGCCAGCAGCTTGGATTTGGAGTACGACAATGAGCAGTTCTTC. Protein product: CASSLDLEYDNEQFF.